Below, 8 T cell receptor beta chains from the same sample are listed, as sequenced in a study of T cell changes during pregnancy in multiple sclerosis. Measured with immunoSEQ multiplex PCR; TCRdb has only the in-frame clones, and not every one. The table has about 40,000 clones, over 80% seen once; the top ten hold around 0.5%. Sample: CD4+ T cells from peripheral blood mononuclear cells, taken in the third trimester of pregnancy. These receptors were obtained from a female donor in good health, enrolled as a control in a pregnancy study.

The chain carries TRBV19 and TRBJ2-6, with 7 nucleotides matching TRBD2. The CDR3 covers 19 residues. Germline V lookup: CDR1 LNHDA, CDR2 SQIVND (reference sequence). V shed 7 bases, J shed 3 bases, and the junction held 18 bases outside the gene matches. The DNA of the CDR3 is TGTGCCAGTATGACTCGGTTCCAGGGAGGGTTTGGTGGGGCCAACGTCCTGACTTTC. This encodes CASMTRFQGGFGGANVLTF.

The chain combines TRBV10-1 with TRBJ2-3; TRBD2 is a possible D gene (5 bases). Germline CDR1 and CDR2: WNHNN and SYGVQD (reference sequence). This CDR3 comprises 16 residues. The V gene lost 3 bases and the J gene lost 0 bases, with 13 bases spanning the gap. The CDR3 loop reads CASSDSRGLSTDTQYF. Here the CDR3 DNA reads TGCGCCAGCAGTGACTCACGTGGACTCAGCACAGATACGCAGTATTTT.

V gene TRBV30 combines with J gene TRBJ1-6, with D perhaps TRBD1 (5 bases). The CDR3 contains 14 residues. Germline values: CDR1 GTSNPN, CDR2 SVGIG (reference sequence). V dropped 2 bases and J dropped 10 bases, with 15 bases sitting between them. The CDR3 here is CAWSLRGLESPLHF. The CDR3 region has the DNA TGTGCCTGGAGTTTACGGGGACTTGAATCACCCCTCCACTTT. Full variable domain (outside the CDR3, taken from reference TRBV30 and TRBJ1-6): SQTIHQWPATLVQPVGSPLSLECTVEGTSNPNLYWYRQAAGRGLQLLFYSVGIGQISSEVPQNLSASRPQDRQFILSSKKLLLSDSGFYLCAWSLRGLESPLHFGNGTRLTVT.

J is TRBJ2-7 and V is TRBV7-3, with D possibly TRBD2 on 6 matching bases. The CDR3 consists of 14 residues. The germline V gene encodes CDR1 SGHTA and CDR2 FQGTGA. With 1 base removed from V and 6 bases from J, the gap between germline ends came to 13 bases. The CDR3 DNA follows: TGTGCCAGCAGCTTAAGGCCTAGCGCGGGCGAGCAGTACTTC. Translated, it gives CASSLRPSAGEQYF.

The V gene is TRBV7-9, the J gene TRBJ1-6; possible D gene TRBD1, 5 bases. The CDR3 extends over 16 amino acids. From germline, CDR1 is SEHNR and CDR2 FQNEAQ (reference sequence). V shed 6 bases and J shed 10 bases, with 22 bases lying between them. The chain's CDR3 is CASRQNRGSGYSPLHF. The CDR3 DNA is TGTGCCAGCAGACAAAACCGGGGCAGCGGGTACTCACCCCTCCACTTT. Using reference TRBV7-9 and TRBJ1-6 for the parts outside the CDR3, the full variable domain is DTGVSQNPRHKITKRGQNVTFRCDPISEHNRLYWYRQTLGQGPEFLTYFQNEAQLEKSRLLSDRFSAERPKGSFSTLEIQRTEQGDSAMYLCASRQNRGSGYSPLHFGNGTRLTVT.

Only one count was recorded for this clone. The J gene is TRBJ2-7, the V gene TRBV10-3; D is undetermined. Germline loops: CDR1 ENHRY, CDR2 SYGVKD. Trimming took 3 bases from V and 2 from J, leaving 8 bases between them. CDR3 length equals 13 residues. This CDR3 is CAISDSATYEQYF. CDR3 in DNA: TGTGCCATCAGTGATAGTGCGACCTACGAGCAGTACTTC.

V is TRBV19 and J is TRBJ2-7; D possibly corresponds to TRBD1 (5 bases). The CDR3 length is 14 residues. CDR1 LNHDA and CDR2 SQIVND come from the germline V gene (reference sequence). V dropped 2 bases and J dropped 2 bases, with 10 bases sitting between them. CDR3 in amino acids: CASSISAGTYEQYF. CDR3 coding DNA: TGTGCCAGTAGTATATCGGCAGGGACCTACGAGCAGTACTTC.

The chain couples TRBV6-5 to TRBJ1-2; 8 bases match TRBD1. Trimming removed 4 bases from V and 6 bases from J; junction bases left unmatched: 4. CDR3 length: 13 residues. Per germline, CDR1 MNHEY and CDR2 SVGAGI. Written as DNA, the CDR3 is TGTGCCAGCAGTTGGGGACAGGTGGATGGCTACACCTTC. Its translation is CASSWGQVDGYTF.